This T cell receptor beta chain comes out of a study of OX40 agonist ivuxolimab in advanced cancers. Study-level background: Three patients got partial responses; one had hepatocellular carcinoma and two had cutaneous melanoma. Study findings and constraints: The antigen specificity of the peripheral T cells (those that were expanded) was not determined. Researchers report that CD8+ T cells had, on average, more expanded clones than CD4+.

Measured with immunoSEQ multiplex PCR; TCRdb has only the in-frame clones, and not every one. The table includes roughly 20,000 clones, approximately 83% detected once. With respect to this clone: What it recognizes is unknown.

From germline, CDR1 is MRHNA and CDR2 SNTAGT. This CDR3 has 13 residues. The trim removed 11 bases at V and 2 bases at J, leaving 8 bases unmatched. V usage is TRBV6-4 and J usage is TRBJ2-5; 7 bases are a match to TRBD2. This receptor was identified in an adult with an advanced solid tumor such as melanoma, head and neck, liver or kidney cancer. The sequencing used CD4+ or CD8+ T cells sorted from blood, collected in a trial of the OX40 agonist ivuxolimab. The CDR3 DNA reads TGTGCCTCCTCTCGGGAGGCGCAAGAGACCCAGTACTTC. This gives the protein CASSREAQETQYF.